This entry features one T cell receptor (beta chain) sequence. Its cognate antigen is unknown. The data originate from a study of T cell responses to AZD1222 COVID-19 vaccine. Study-level findings and limits: Dominant at 160-218 and 743-854, vaccine-associated CD4 TCRs also spanned spike. Mostly white British, mostly female donors; authors suggested clonal diversity may be underestimated.

TCRdb's copy holds only in-frame clones and misses some; the assay was immunoSEQ multiplex PCR. This table has roughly 60,000 clones, more than 60% appearing once. The study pooled second doses at about 4 or about 12 weeks. V was clipped by 5 bases and J by 3 bases, with 19 bases between them. This CDR3 spans 16 amino acids. Per the germline V gene, CDR1 is MNHEY and CDR2 is SMNVEV (reference sequence). The chain carries TRBV27 and TRBJ1-1; TRBD1 is a possible D gene (5 bases). The clonotype comes from an adult who received the AZD1222 COVID-19 vaccine. The material was peripheral blood, obtained 28 days after the second AZD1222 dose. The CDR3 bases are TGTGCCAGCAGTCTCCGACCAGGGCGGCGCGACACTGAAGCTTTCTTT. Translation: CASSLRPGRRDTEAFF.